Listed below are T cell receptor beta chains from one sample, sequenced in a study of T-cell reconstitution after alpha-beta-depleted transplantation in children. Via MiXCR, TCRdb re-called the PCR reads, giving one row per CDR3 protein. This sample yields about 540,000 distinct CDR3 sequences, of which approximately 16% are seen a single time; over 3% belongs to the top ten. The sample in question was PBMCs from the stem cell graft donor, obtained from the stem cell graft. The source is a human donor who donated a stem cell graft to a child with acute lymphoblastic leukemia. Each CDR3 is given with its conserved first and last residue. A D gene is named only where the DNA matches it firmly. The size entry is marked missing in some rows and otherwise reads once, few, many or a size class.

v_call	clone_size	j_call	d_call	cdr3_aa	cdr3_nt
TRBV5-6	many	TRBJ1-2	NA	CASRLLANYGYTF	TGTGCCAGCAGATTACTCGCTAACTATGGCTACACCTTC
TRBV27	NA	TRBJ2-1	TRBD2	CASGTGLAGWYEQFF	TGTGCCAGCGGGACTGGACTAGCGGGATGGTATGAGCAGTTCTTC
TRBV4-1	few	TRBJ1-3	NA	CASRGPRAETLGNTIYF	TGCGCCAGCAGAGGACCCCGGGCAGAGACTCTTGGAAACACCATATATTTT
TRBV12-3/TRBV12-4	few	TRBJ1-1	NA	CASSYSRDTEAFF	TGTGCCAGCAGTTACTCTCGGGACACTGAAGCTTTCTTT
TRBV12-3/TRBV12-4	NA	TRBJ2-2	NA	CASRDLFDTGELFF	TGTGCCAGCAGAGACTTATTCGACACCGGGGAGCTGTTTTTT
TRBV2	NA	TRBJ2-2	NA	CASSESDLNTGELFF	TGTGCCAGCAGTGAAAGCGACTTGAACACCGGGGAGCTGTTTTTT
TRBV18	few	TRBJ2-3	NA	CASSPPGWDTQYF	TGTGCCAGCTCACCACCTGGATGGGATACGCAGTATTTT
TRBV20-1	NA	TRBJ1-1	TRBD1	CSALPGQSTEAFF	TGCAGTGCGCTACCGGGACAGAGCACTGAAGCTTTCTTT
TRBV3-1	few	TRBJ1-2	NA	CASSQDESTSMGPGHTF	TGTGCCAGCAGCCAAGATGAGTCTACGTCGATGGGCCCCGGACACACCTTC
TRBV7-9	NA	TRBJ2-1	TRBD1	CASSLALGTAYNEQFF	TGTGCCAGCAGCTTAGCGCTCGGGACAGCCTACAATGAGCAGTTCTTC
TRBV27	NA	TRBJ2-7	NA	CASRLTAGSYEQYF	TGTGCCAGCCGACTGACAGCGGGTTCCTACGAGCAGTACTTC
TRBV11-2	few	TRBJ1-2	NA	CASSLEFGFGGYTF	TGTGCCAGCAGCTTAGAGTTCGGGTTTGGGGGCTACACCTTC
TRBV12-3/TRBV12-4	few	TRBJ2-1	TRBD1	CASTTGGTFNEQFF	TGTGCCAGCACCACAGGGGGGACGTTCAATGAGCAGTTCTTC
TRBV14	NA	TRBJ2-4	NA	CASSQGTTPRNSQYF	TGTGCCAGCAGCCAAGGGACCACCCCCCGAAACAGTCAGTACTTC
TRBV7-9	few	TRBJ2-7	NA	CASSLVVGAGAYEQYF	TGTGCCAGCAGCTTAGTTGTTGGGGCAGGGGCCTACGAGCAGTACTTC
TRBV3-1	few	TRBJ2-3	NA	CASSPILGGPEDTQYF	TGTGCCAGCAGCCCCATTTTAGGCGGTCCAGAAGATACGCAGTATTTT
TRBV7-9	few	TRBJ2-3	NA	CASSLIDLHTDTQYF	TGTGCCAGCAGCTTAATTGATCTACACACAGATACGCAGTATTTT
TRBV15	NA	TRBJ2-5	TRBD2	CATSSLAGEQETQYF	TGTGCCACCAGCAGTCTAGCGGGGGAACAAGAGACCCAGTACTTC
TRBV7-6	NA	TRBJ2-1	NA	CASSFSRPAWGLNEQFF	TGTGCCAGCAGCTTCTCTCGTCCGGCTTGGGGATTGAATGAGCAGTTCTTC
TRBV29-1	few	TRBJ2-7	TRBD1	CSVEGQGTNYEQYF	TGCAGCGTTGAAGGACAGGGGACGAACTACGAGCAGTACTTC
TRBV7-9	NA	TRBJ2-7	NA	CASSLEAVGSGSYEQYF	TGTGCCAGCAGCTTAGAAGCGGTGGGTAGCGGATCCTACGAGCAGTACTTC
TRBV5-1	NA	TRBJ1-2	NA	CASRYIEGYGYTF	TGCGCCAGCAGATACATCGAGGGATATGGCTACACCTTC
TRBV20-1	many	TRBJ2-1	NA	CSARAPAGTEQFF	TGCAGTGCTAGAGCACCGGCCGGGACTGAGCAGTTCTTC
TRBV12-3/TRBV12-4	NA	TRBJ2-1	NA	CASSSLDGDIMGNEQFF	TGTGCCAGCAGTTCGCTGGATGGGGACATCATGGGCAATGAGCAGTTCTTC
TRBV20-1	few	TRBJ1-2	NA	CSARQDSFYGYTF	TGCAGTGCTAGACAAGACAGCTTCTATGGCTACACCTTC
TRBV29-1	few	TRBJ2-7	NA	CSVGRDTSYEQYF	TGCAGCGTTGGCAGGGACACCTCCTACGAGCAGTACTTC
TRBV5-5	few	TRBJ2-6	NA	CASSFSQGASGANVLTF	TGTGCCAGCAGCTTTTCACAGGGAGCATCTGGGGCCAACGTCCTGACTTTC
TRBV21-1	few	TRBJ1-1	NA	CAKAVFYTEAFF	TGTGCCAAGGCTGTATTTTACACTGAAGCTTTCTTT
TRBV13	NA	TRBJ2-1	TRBD2	CASKVQRGDEQFF	TGTGCCAGCAAAGTCCAGCGGGGTGATGAGCAGTTCTTC
TRBV29-1	few	TRBJ2-1	NA	CSVEGARTEQFF	TGCAGCGTTGAGGGGGCCAGAACGGAGCAGTTCTTC
TRBV2	NA	TRBJ2-7	TRBD2	CASRSGLVWEQYF	TGTGCCAGCAGGTCCGGACTAGTTTGGGAGCAGTACTTC
TRBV3-1	few	TRBJ2-1	NA	CASSPPGLRFNEQFF	TGTGCCAGCAGCCCCCCGGGCCTCAGGTTCAATGAGCAGTTCTTC
TRBV5-1	NA	TRBJ1-1	TRBD1	CASSLATGARNTEAFF	TGCGCCAGCAGCCTCGCGACAGGGGCGAGGAACACTGAAGCTTTCTTT
TRBV12-3/TRBV12-4	NA	TRBJ1-2	NA	CASSFPPYGFTF	TGTGCCAGCAGTTTCCCCCCCTACGGTTTCACCTTC
TRBV29-1	few	TRBJ1-2	NA	CSVEDYSYGYTF	TGCAGCGTTGAAGATTACAGCTATGGCTACACCTTC
TRBV5-1	NA	TRBJ2-7	TRBD2	CASSFVRAGLAGAYEQYF	TGCGCCAGCAGCTTCGTTCGGGCCGGCCTAGCGGGAGCCTACGAGCAGTACTTC
TRBV5-1	NA	TRBJ2-1	TRBD2	CASSSGLAFYNEQFF	TGCGCCAGCAGCTCGGGACTAGCGTTTTACAATGAGCAGTTCTTC
TRBV12-3/TRBV12-4	few	TRBJ2-7	NA	CASSPEMYSYEQYF	TGTGCCAGCAGTCCCGAAATGTACAGCTACGAGCAGTACTTC
TRBV5-1	few	TRBJ2-3	TRBD1	CASSLGWDRVPGTSSTDTQYF	TGCGCCAGCAGCTTGGGCTGGGACAGGGTCCCAGGGACATCTAGCACAGATACGCAGTATTTT
TRBV19	few	TRBJ2-1	NA	CASSAPGAARVREQFF	TGTGCCAGTAGTGCCCCGGGAGCAGCGAGGGTTAGGGAGCAGTTCTTC
TRBV7-8	NA	TRBJ1-1	NA	CASSLATSGYTEAFF	TGTGCCAGCAGCTTAGCCACGTCAGGGTACACTGAAGCTTTCTTT
TRBV7-9	NA	TRBJ2-1	NA	CASSPSLNYNEQFF	TGTGCCAGCAGCCCATCACTTAACTACAATGAGCAGTTCTTC
TRBV7-9	NA	TRBJ2-2	NA	CASSFPGGINTGELFF	TGTGCCAGCAGCTTCCCAGGCGGGATCAACACCGGGGAGCTGTTTTTT
TRBV3-1	few	TRBJ2-7	NA	CASSQGAASRYF	TGTGCCAGCAGCCAGGGGGCTGCCAGTCGGTACTTC
TRBV3-1	few	TRBJ2-1	TRBD2	CASSRPLAGNEQFF	TGTGCCAGCAGCCGTCCGCTAGCGGGGAATGAGCAGTTCTTC
TRBV4-1	NA	TRBJ2-7	NA	CASSQNREAYEQYF	TGCGCCAGCAGCCAAAACAGGGAGGCATACGAGCAGTACTTC
TRBV28	few	TRBJ1-2	NA	CASSGVQGDGYTF	TGTGCCAGCAGTGGCGTACAGGGAGATGGCTACACCTTC
TRBV5-1	NA	TRBJ1-1	NA	CASSLSVRENTEAFF	TGCGCCAGCAGCTTGTCCGTCAGAGAGAACACTGAAGCTTTCTTT
TRBV6-1	NA	TRBJ1-6	TRBD1	CASSPPGTVNSPLHF	TGTGCCAGCAGCCCACCCGGGACAGTAAATTCACCCCTCCACTTT
TRBV5-3	NA	TRBJ2-1	TRBD2	CASSLTAGAHTTFF	TGTGCCAGCAGCTTAACAGCGGGAGCCCATACTACGTTCTTC